This T cell receptor (beta chain) comes out of a study of blood T cell repertoires in COVID-19. Original analysis: Researchers report that nucleated cell counts were estimated from reference gene primer amplification. Here immunoSEQ multiplex PCR was the method, and the copy in TCRdb shows in-frame clones only, minus some. V, J and clone size are those of that table, while D and trimming were read from the DNA. The sample holds some 65,000 clones, about 88% seen once. Trimming took off 6 bases at V and 1 base at J, with 6 bases between the two ends. In germline, CDR1 is MNHNY, CDR2 SVGAGI (reference sequence). This CDR3 spans 13 amino acids.

The rearrangement uses TRBV6-6 and TRBJ2-2, with D unclear. The specimen was peripheral blood. This TCR was sampled from a man between 60 and 70 years old with acute or convalescent COVID-19. This CDR3 reads CASSRQNTGELFF. The CDR3 DNA reads as TGTGCCAGCAGCCGACAGAACACCGGGGAGCTGTTTTTT.